The T cell receptor (beta chain) described here comes from a study of blood T cell repertoires in COVID-19. Across the whole study: The United States, Italy and Spain provided the acute and convalescent COVID-19 samples. The cDNA or gDNA used as material had been derived from T cells, B-cell-depleted T cells, or PBMCs.

Profiling relied on immunoSEQ multiplex PCR, and the TCRdb table lists in-frame clones only, not all of them. The sample contains 50,000 or so clones, around 82% of which appear only once. This CDR3 spans 21 amino acids. Germline CDR1 is SGDLS and CDR2 is YYNGEE. V lost 0 bases and J lost 0; bases outside the gene matches: 15. This receptor was identified in a man in his forties or fifties with acute or convalescent COVID-19. The chain couples TRBV9 to TRBJ1-3, with 10 bases that match TRBD1. The sample comprised peripheral blood. CDR3 sequence: CASSVVPSGQGIADSGNTIYF. CDR3 DNA: TGTGCCAGCAGCGTAGTTCCTTCGGGACAGGGGATAGCGGACTCTGGAAACACCATATATTTT.